Listed here are 19 T cell receptor beta chains from one sample, sequenced in a study of shared clonotypes between healthy human individuals. Repertoires were generated with immunoSEQ multiplex PCR, while TCRdb's copy carries only in-frame clones and drops some. Of about 2.4 million clones in the sample, 93% are singletons; the top ten hold roughly 0.39%. Sequences were obtained from naive CD4+ T cells from PBMCs. Subset: CD45RA+ positively selected. The receptors come from a man between 18 and 29 years old in good health. Some clones in this sample may be carry-over from other donors' samples.

The chain combines TRBV5-1 with TRBJ1-4; 9 positions match TRBD1. Trimming at V came to 3 bases and at J to 4 bases, leaving 7 bases not matched to a gene. CDR1 and CDR2 from the germline V gene are SGHRS and YFSETQ. The CDR3 totals 16 residues. The CDR3 nucleotides read TGCGCCAGCAGCTCAGACGGACAGGGGAGTAATGAAAAACTGTTTTTT. Amino acids: CASSSDGQGSNEKLFF.

The gene calls are TRBV4-1 and TRBJ1-2; D gene unclear. The CDR3 consists of 17 residues. Germline V gene data show CDR1 as MGHRA and CDR2 as YSYEKL. V was shortened by 4 bases and J by 1 base, with 19 bases between the two germline ends. The CDR3 nucleotides read TGCGCCAGCAGCCCCCTTCACAATTCGGGGTTTAACTATGGCTACACCTTC. It yields the protein CASSPLHNSGFNYGYTF.

J is TRBJ2-2 and V is TRBV6-1; D possibly matches TRBD1 or TRBD2 (5 bases each). Per the germline V gene, CDR1 is MNHNS and CDR2 is SASEGT. V was shortened by 7 bases and J by 6 bases, with 15 bases between the two germline ends. The CDR3 spans 14 residues. In DNA, the CDR3 is TGTGCCAGCAATTCGGGGTTAGGGGCCGGGGAGCTGTTTTTT. Residues: CASNSGLGAGELFF.

The V and J genes are TRBV11-3 and TRBJ2-1, with D perhaps matching TRBD2 (5 bases). The CDR3 has 12 amino acids. Germline values: CDR1 SGHNT, CDR2 YENEEA. V was clipped by 8 bases and J by 3 bases, with 8 bases between them. This CDR3 is CASGSIYNEQFF. The CDR3 nucleotides read TGTGCCAGCGGGAGTATCTACAATGAGCAGTTCTTC.

V usage is TRBV6-1 and J usage is TRBJ1-1; no reliable D call. The CDR3 is made up of 14 amino acids. Trimming shortened V by 6 bases and J by 3 bases, and 14 bases separated the two germline ends. The germline gives CDR1 MNHNS, CDR2 SASEGT. CDR3 sequence (DNA): TGTGCCAGCAGGTACAATCTAAGGGACACTGAAGCTTTCTTT. Amino acid sequence: CASRYNLRDTEAFF.

The chain has TRBV6-5 and TRBJ1-3; D call uncertain. The CDR3 runs 13 residues. In germline, CDR1 is MNHEY, CDR2 SVGAGI. V lost 4 bases to trimming and J lost 3 bases, with 7 bases between them. The CDR3 spells CASSSRFGNTIYF. CDR3 coding DNA: TGTGCCAGCAGTTCCCGCTTTGGAAACACCATATATTTT.

V and J are TRBV15 and TRBJ2-2; D remains unclear. CDR1 is LNHNV and CDR2 is YYDKDF in the germline V gene (reference sequence). Between the trimmed V and J ends, which lost 5 bases and 0 bases, there was a span of 7 bases. The CDR3 spans 14 residues. The CDR3 here is CATSELSNTGELFF. The CDR3 coding sequence is TGTGCCACCAGCGAATTGTCGAACACCGGGGAGCTGTTTTTT.

The chain joins TRBV6-5 to TRBJ1-5, with TRBD1 matching 7 bases. CDR1 and CDR2 from the germline V gene are MNHEY and SVGAGI. This CDR3 is built from 15 residues. Trimming at V came to 7 bases and at J to 2 bases, leaving 8 bases not matched to a gene. The CDR3 here is CASNRGGLGNQPQHF. The CDR3 nucleotides are TGTGCCAGCAACCGAGGGGGCCTCGGCAATCAGCCCCAGCATTTT.

The CDR3 DNA reads as TGTGCCAGCAGCTTTGGGCATGGCACAGATACGCAGTATTTT. Translated: CASSFGHGTDTQYF. The chain uses TRBV11-3 and TRBJ2-3; no clear D gene. This CDR3 region has 14 residues. V shed 3 bases and J shed 1 base, with 8 bases lying between them. Germline CDR1 reads SGHNT; CDR2 reads YENEEA.

Comment on this clone: At one end, the junction sequence differs from germline, possibly due to a read error. The gene calls are TRBV28 and TRBJ1-2; tentatively, D is TRBD1 (5 bases). The CDR3 has 12 amino acids. Germline CDR1 reads MDHEN; CDR2 reads SYDVKM. CDR3 in amino acids: CANWGRIYDYTF. CDR3 sequence (DNA): TGTGCCAATTGGGGGAGGATCTATGACTACACCTTC.

Notes on this clone: Other DNA variants within this sample encode the same CDR3. The gene calls are TRBV7-3 and TRBJ2-3; 13 bases are shared with TRBD2. Germline CDR1 SGHTA, CDR2 FQGTGA. The junction had 4 bases not matched to a gene; V was cut back by 4 bases and J by 3 bases. The CDR3 covers 16 residues. The CDR3 sequence is CASSSRLAGGTDTQYF. CDR3 coding DNA: TGTGCCAGCAGCTCCCGACTAGCGGGAGGTACAGATACGCAGTATTTT.

The chain has TRBV5-4 and TRBJ1-4; TRBD1 matches 10 bases. Germline V CDR1 and CDR2: SGHNT, YYREEE (reference sequence). The V and J ends lost 2 bases and 5 bases, in that order; junction bases with no gene match: 6. CDR3 length equals 16 residues. CDR3 residues: CASSFDRDRGNEKLFF. CDR3 nucleotides: TGTGCCAGCAGCTTTGACCGGGACAGGGGAAATGAAAAACTGTTTTTT.

This chain joins TRBV30 and TRBJ1-3, with unresolved D. This CDR3 contains 13 residues. V shed 8 bases and J shed 0 bases, with 11 bases lying between them. Germline CDR1 reads GTSNPN; CDR2 reads SVGIG (reference sequence). The CDR3 DNA sequence: TGTGCCGGACTGGACCACTCTGGAAACACCATATATTTT. This translates into CAGLDHSGNTIYF.

This clone has only one observation. This sequence joins TRBV7-9 and TRBJ1-1; D gene ambiguous. Germline loops: CDR1 SEHNR, CDR2 FQNEAQ (reference sequence). V shed 4 bases and J shed 5 bases, with 11 bases lying between them. The CDR3 sequence is 13 residues long. DNA of the CDR3: TGTGCCAGCAGCTATTCCACTAGAACTGAAGCTTTCTTT. It specifies CASSYSTRTEAFF. Variable domain in full (rest from reference TRBV7-9 and TRBJ1-1): DTGVSQNPRHKITKRGQNVTFRCDPISEHNRLYWYRQTLGQGPEFLTYFQNEAQLEKSRLLSDRFSAERPKGSFSTLEIQRTEQGDSAMYLCASSYSTRTEAFFGQGTRLTVV.

V usage is TRBV7-8 and J usage is TRBJ2-3; 8 nucleotides agree with TRBD1. The V gene end was trimmed by 2 bases and the J gene end by 4 bases; junction bases not matched to a gene: 5. Germline CDR1 SGHVS, CDR2 FQNEAQ. The CDR3 runs 15 residues. The chain's CDR3 is CASSLNVRGPDTQYF. CDR3 nucleotide sequence: TGTGCCAGCAGCTTAAACGTCAGGGGGCCAGATACGCAGTATTTT.

The J gene is TRBJ2-5, the V gene TRBV4-2, with 8 bases lining up with TRBD2. Trimming took 0 bases from V and 11 from J; bases not matched to a gene: 11. This CDR3 comprises 15 residues. Germline V lookup: CDR1 LGHNA, CDR2 YNFKEQ. The CDR3 here is CASSQDVAGGLEQYF. CDR3 in DNA: TGTGCCAGCAGCCAAGATGTTGCGGGAGGACTAGAGCAGTACTTC.

The rearrangement links TRBV27 to TRBJ2-3; 11 nucleotides align to TRBD2. Germline loops: CDR1 MNHEY, CDR2 SMNVEV (reference sequence). With V trimmed by 6 bases and J by 0 bases, 5 bases remained unmatched. This CDR3 contains 16 residues. Here the CDR3 reads CASRLWTSGSTDTQYF. CDR3 nucleotides: TGTGCCAGCAGACTATGGACTAGCGGGAGCACAGATACGCAGTATTTT.

V usage is TRBV4-1 and J usage is TRBJ1-1; D gene unclear. Germline V gives CDR1 MGHRA, CDR2 YSYEKL. This CDR3 is built from 15 residues. V gave up 1 base and J gave up 5 bases, with 14 bases separating them. This chain's CDR3 is CASSQGVGGETEAFF. CDR3 nucleotides: TGCGCCAGCAGCCAAGGGGTGGGTGGCGAAACTGAAGCTTTCTTT.

The chain employs TRBV29-1 and TRBJ1-1; D remains ambiguous. The germline CDR1 and CDR2 sequences are SQVTM and ANQGSEA. The CDR3 is made up of 13 amino acids. V lost 5 bases, J lost 3 bases, and 13 bases lay in between. For the CDR3, the DNA is TGCAGCGTTCCGACGCCCGGGGACACTGAAGCTTTCTTT. Its protein is CSVPTPGDTEAFF.